This entry concerns a single T cell receptor beta chain. The CDR3 covers 18 residues. The V gene end was trimmed by 5 bases and the J gene end by 4 bases; junction bases not matched to a gene: 15. In germline, CDR1 is MDHEN, CDR2 SYDVKM. 60 Vbeta and 13 Jbeta primers were used in PCR. The data were produced by immunoSEQ multiplex PCR, yet TCRdb's version contains in-frame clones alone and is incomplete. Of about 180,000 clones in the sample, roughly three quarters are singletons; the top ten hold under 2.5%. The source of the sample is a study of cytomegalovirus exposure and HLA in healthy donors. V is TRBV28 and J is TRBJ2-5, with TRBD2 identical over 11 bases. Sequenced: PBMCs. The clonotype comes from a woman in her thirties in good health and CMV-seropositive. CDR3 in DNA: TGTGCCAGCAGTCCCGACCTCGCTAGCGGGGGGTATACAGAGACCCAGTACTTC. Its translation: CASSPDLASGGYTETQYF.